Presented here are 12 T cell receptor beta chains from one specimen sequenced in a study of blood T cell repertoires in COVID-19. Assay: immunoSEQ multiplex PCR; the TCRdb copy retains only in-frame clones and omits some. The repertoire includes roughly 250,000 clones, 80% to 85% of them detected once, and 15% to 18% sits in the top ten. What was sequenced was peripheral blood. These receptors were taken from a person aged 65 to 85 with COVID-19, enrolled during active disease.

V is TRBV9 and J is TRBJ2-2; D may be TRBD1 (7 bases). Trimming stripped 2 bases from V and 4 bases from J, with 15 bases between. The CDR3 has 16 residues. Looked up from germline, CDR1 is SGDLS and CDR2 is YYNGEE. The CDR3 DNA follows: TGTGCCAGCAGCGTGAAGGCGGAGGGGGCCACCGGGGAGCTGTTTTTT. Protein sequence: CASSVKAEGATGELFF.

The rearrangement joins TRBV6-2 or TRBV6-3 to TRBJ1-1; 7 nucleotides align to TRBD1. The junction had 3 bases not matched to a gene; V was cut back by 0 bases and J by 2 bases. The CDR3 extends over 15 amino acids. Looked up from germline, CDR1 is MNHEY and CDR2 is SVGEGT. CDR3 nucleotide sequence: TGTGCCAGCAGTTACTCGAACAGGGGAAACACTGAAGCTTTCTTT. Its protein is CASSYSNRGNTEAFF.

The rearrangement uses TRBV29-1 and TRBJ1-2; D unclear. The V and J ends lost 5 bases and 2 bases respectively, with 9 bases between them. Germline-derived CDR1 and CDR2 are SQVTM and ANQGSEA. This CDR3 spans 12 amino acids. The CDR3 region is CSVQSGNYGYTF. In DNA, the CDR3 is TGCAGCGTTCAATCCGGGAACTATGGCTACACCTTC.

The genes are TRBV19 and TRBJ2-4; TRBD1 is a possible D gene (5 bases). The CDR3 has 13 residues. The germline CDR1 and CDR2 sequences are LNHDA and SQIVND (reference sequence). The V and J ends lost 4 bases and 8 bases respectively, with 12 bases between them. As DNA, the CDR3 is TGTGCCAGTAGTACCCAGGGATCCCACATTCAGTACTTC. Translated, it gives CASSTQGSHIQYF.

The chain has TRBV11-3 and TRBJ2-7; 8 nucleotides align to TRBD1. This CDR3 has 14 residues. After removal of 5 bases from V and 2 bases from J, the junction contained 5 bases not matched to a gene. Germline V lookup: CDR1 SGHNT, CDR2 YENEEA. CDR3: CASSPRTGTYEQYF. CDR3 DNA: TGTGCCAGCAGCCCTCGGACAGGGACCTACGAGCAGTACTTC.

The chain is built from TRBV28 and TRBJ2-3, with 9 bases aligning to TRBD2. After removal of 6 bases from V and 3 bases from J, the junction contained 4 bases not matched to a gene. Germline CDR1 reads MDHEN; CDR2 reads SYDVKM. The CDR3 is 14 residues long. CDR3 nucleotide sequence: TGTGCCAGCAGGGCGGGAGGGCCGACAGATACGCAGTATTTT. Protein sequence: CASRAGGPTDTQYF.

The genes are TRBV9 and TRBJ2-3; 10 nucleotides agree with TRBD2. The CDR3 runs 15 residues. CDR1 and CDR2 (germline): SGDLS, YYNGEE. V shed 3 bases, J shed 3 bases, and the junction held 4 bases outside the gene matches. CDR3 bases: TGTGCCAGCAGCGGAAGCGGGAGGGCAACAGATACGCAGTATTTT. Its protein product is CASSGSGRATDTQYF.

The V gene is TRBV4-2, the J gene TRBJ1-5; no definite D call. CDR3 length: 16 amino acids. Trimming removed 0 bases from V and 3 bases from J, with 12 bases in between. The germline gives CDR1 LGHNA, CDR2 YNFKEQ. CDR3 sequence reads: CASSQESASFNQPQHF. CDR3 sequence (DNA): TGTGCCAGCAGCCAAGAATCCGCTAGTTTCAATCAGCCCCAGCATTTT.

V is TRBV28 and J is TRBJ2-1; the match to TRBD2 covers 11 bases. Trimming removed 5 bases from V and 3 bases from J; junction bases left unmatched: 9. There are 17 residues in the CDR3. Germline CDR1 MDHEN, CDR2 SYDVKM. The CDR3 sequence is CASSPYGLAGNYNEQFF. DNA of the CDR3: TGTGCCAGCAGTCCCTACGGACTAGCGGGCAACTACAATGAGCAGTTCTTC.

The chain joins TRBV5-6 to TRBJ2-7, with 7 nucleotides matching TRBD2. Trimming at V came to 4 bases and at J to 5 bases, leaving 12 bases not matched to a gene. Germline CDR1 reads SGHDT; CDR2 reads YYEEEE. The CDR3 contains 15 residues. DNA for the CDR3: TGTGCCAGCAGCGGGGGACTACGGGTCCGCCACGAGCAGTACTTC. Translation gives CASSGGLRVRHEQYF.

This clone has a handful of counts. This chain links TRBV19 with TRBJ1-2; no clear D gene. Trimming removed 3 bases from V and 8 bases from J, with 10 bases in between. Germline loops: CDR1 LNHDA, CDR2 SQIVND (reference sequence). The CDR3 runs to 12 residues. The CDR3 DNA reads TGTGCCAGTAGTATGTCAGGAGGAGGCTACACCTTC. It yields the protein CASSMSGGGYTF.

V gene TRBV5-8 combines with J gene TRBJ2-7; D is unclear. The V and J ends lost 0 bases and 2 bases respectively, with 12 bases between them. This CDR3 comprises 15 residues. CDR1 is SGHTS and CDR2 is YDEGEE in the germline V gene. The CDR3 loop reads CASSLEGRKTYEQYF. CDR3 DNA sequence: TGTGCCAGCAGCTTGGAAGGCAGGAAAACCTACGAGCAGTACTTC.